These 27 T cell receptor beta chains were sequenced from one sample in a study of blood T cell repertoires in COVID-19. Clones were sequenced by immunoSEQ multiplex PCR, and TCRdb holds only the in-frame ones, with some missing. The sample records 200,000 to 300,000 clones, more than 75% being singletons. Sequences were obtained from peripheral blood. Receptor source: a woman aged 40 to 49 who had recovered from COVID-19.

The genes are TRBV5-1 and TRBJ2-7; tentative D call: TRBD1 (5 bases). Trimming removed 0 bases at V and 5 bases at J, with 18 bases between. Germline lookup yields CDR1 SGHRS and CDR2 YFSETQ. CDR3 length: 16 residues. CDR3 loop: CASSLGFWQGGNEQYF. The CDR3 nucleotides are TGCGCCAGCAGCTTGGGGTTTTGGCAGGGTGGTAACGAGCAGTACTTC.

The chain carries TRBV9 and TRBJ2-2; the D is unclear. The CDR3 has 13 amino acids. Germline V CDR1 and CDR2: SGDLS, YYNGEE. V gave up 3 bases and J gave up 6 bases, with 9 bases separating them. Here the CDR3 reads CASSELYAGELFF. The CDR3 DNA follows: TGTGCCAGCAGCGAGCTCTACGCCGGGGAGCTGTTTTTT.

The chain recombines TRBV5-4 with TRBJ2-7; D perhaps matches TRBD1 (6 bases). V lost 1 base and J lost 0, with 14 bases in between. The CDR3 covers 16 residues. Looked up from germline, CDR1 is SGHNT and CDR2 is YYREEE (reference sequence). Here the CDR3 reads CASSLWGRSSSYEQYF. For the CDR3, the DNA is TGTGCCAGCAGCTTGTGGGGGCGGTCGAGCTCCTACGAGCAGTACTTC.

This clone has just one count. The V and J genes are TRBV5-5 and TRBJ1-2; 10 nucleotides align to TRBD1. Germline CDR1 and CDR2: SGHKS and YYEKEE (reference sequence). J lost 6 bases, V lost 2 bases, and 1 base had no gene match. The CDR3 contains 13 residues. This chain's CDR3 is CASSLGQGDGYTF. CDR3 in DNA: TGTGCCAGCAGCTTAGGACAGGGGGATGGCTACACCTTC.

The chain uses TRBV10-3 and TRBJ2-6; a weak D match, TRBD1 (6 bases). Germline lookup yields CDR1 ENHRY and CDR2 SYGVKD. The CDR3 length is 15 residues. V lost 8 bases and J lost 0, with 11 bases in between. CDR3 sequence (DNA): TGTGCCATCGGTGGACAGCTCTCTGGGGCCAACGTCCTGACTTTC. This encodes CAIGGQLSGANVLTF.

The chain employs TRBV30 and TRBJ1-5; TRBD1 is a possible D gene (5 bases). Germline V gene lookup returns CDR1 GTSNPN and CDR2 SVGIG (reference sequence). Trimming removed 3 bases at V and 5 bases at J, with 17 bases between. This CDR3 is built from 15 residues. DNA for the CDR3: TGTGCCTGGAGCCTCACGGGGGGGAGGGATCAGCCCCAGCATTTT. Protein: CAWSLTGGRDQPQHF. Together with reference TRBV30 and TRBJ1-5, the CDR3 gives the full variable domain: SQTIHQWPATLVQPVGSPLSLECTVEGTSNPNLYWYRQAAGRGLQLLFYSVGIGQISSEVPQNLSASRPQDRQFILSSKKLLLSDSGFYLCAWSLTGGRDQPQHFGDGTRLSIL.

The rearrangement links TRBV19 to TRBJ1-2; D not certain. Trimming left V 5 bases short and J 2 bases short, with 15 bases between. The CDR3 spans 15 residues. Germline CDR1 and CDR2: LNHDA and SQIVND (reference sequence). CDR3: CASSPLVTANYGYTF. CDR3 nucleotide sequence: TGTGCCAGTAGTCCCCTGGTGACTGCCAACTATGGCTACACCTTC.

The chain carries TRBV10-3 and TRBJ1-1; perhaps TRBD1 as D (6 bases). V was shortened by 6 bases and J by 7 bases, with 18 bases between the two germline ends. The CDR3 has 14 amino acids. Looked up from germline, CDR1 is ENHRY and CDR2 is SYGVKD. CDR3 bases: TGTGCCATCAGCTTGGACAGAGGCCCGCTTGAAGCTTTCTTT. This gives the protein CAISLDRGPLEAFF.

The J gene is TRBJ2-7, the V gene TRBV7-9; D is unclear. From germline, CDR1 is SEHNR and CDR2 FQNEAQ (reference sequence). Between the trimmed V and J ends, which lost 1 base and 4 bases, there was a span of 8 bases. The CDR3 sequence is 13 residues long. The CDR3 nucleotides are TGTGCCAGCAGCTTAGGGCCGCCGTACGAGCAGTACTTC. Its translation: CASSLGPPYEQYF.

This clone appeared a single time. The gene calls are TRBV30 and TRBJ1-5, with a weak D call TRBD1 (6 bases). The germline V gene encodes CDR1 GTSNPN and CDR2 SVGIG (reference sequence). This CDR3 contains 14 residues. Trimming removed 4 bases from V and 0 bases from J, with 10 bases in between. CDR3 in amino acids: CAWNRDNSNQPQHF. The CDR3 nucleotides are TGTGCCTGGAACAGGGACAATAGCAATCAGCCCCAGCATTTT.

This chain uses TRBV9 with TRBJ1-1; D is perhaps TRBD1 (5 bases). Germline lookup yields CDR1 SGDLS and CDR2 YYNGEE. This CDR3 is built from 13 residues. Between the trimmed V and J ends, which lost 2 bases and 5 bases, there was a span of 10 bases. The CDR3 protein is CASSVGGKTEAFF. CDR3 nucleotides: TGTGCCAGCAGCGTGGGGGGGAAGACTGAAGCTTTCTTT. Together with reference TRBV9 and TRBJ1-1, the CDR3 gives the full variable domain: DSGVTQTPKHLITATGQRVTLRCSPRSGDLSVYWYQQSLDQGLQFLIQYYNGEERAKGNILERFSAQQFPDLHSELNLSSLELGDSALYFCASSVGGKTEAFFGQGTRLTVV.

In regard to this clone: Other nucleotide sequences in the sample specify the same CDR3. The rearrangement links TRBV7-3 to TRBJ2-1; TRBD2 matches at 11 bases. Germline trimming cut 5 bases from V and 3 bases from J; bases unmatched to any gene: 3. Germline CDR1 SGHTA, CDR2 FQGTGA. This CDR3 spans 15 amino acids. The CDR3 region is CASSLTSGVYNEQFF. The CDR3 DNA sequence: TGTGCCAGCAGCCTGACTAGCGGGGTCTACAATGAGCAGTTCTTC.

CDR3 DNA: TGTGCCAGCAGCTTGGTCGCTTCGGAGAACTATGGCTACACCTTC. Protein: CASSLVASENYGYTF. The gene calls are TRBV5-5 and TRBJ1-2; D remains ambiguous. The V and J ends lost 0 bases and 2 bases respectively, with 11 bases between them. The germline gives CDR1 SGHKS, CDR2 YYEKEE (reference sequence). This CDR3 contains 15 residues.

The J gene is TRBJ2-7, the V gene TRBV11-2; TRBD1 matches 7 bases. The CDR3 length is 13 residues. After removal of 5 bases from V and 5 bases from J, the junction contained 6 bases not matched to a gene. Germline V CDR1 and CDR2: SGHAT, FQNNGV. CDR3 nucleotides: TGTGCCAGCAGCCTCACAGGGGAGCACGAGCAGTACTTC. Amino acid sequence: CASSLTGEHEQYF.

The chain is built from TRBV9 and TRBJ2-1; 7 bases line up with TRBD1. The germline V gene has CDR1 SGDLS and CDR2 YYNGEE. The CDR3 loop spans 13 amino acids. Losses at the gene ends were 4 bases for V and 5 bases for J; bases not matched to a gene: 3. Here the CDR3 reads CASSYTGDNEQFF. CDR3 nucleotides: TGTGCCAGCAGCTATACAGGGGACAATGAGCAGTTCTTC.

The CDR3 bases are TGTGCCAGCAGACCTTATGGGGGGGACTCTACAAATGAGCAGTTCTTC. It is translated as CASRPYGGDSTNEQFF. The chain links TRBV27 to TRBJ2-1; 7 bases are a match to TRBD2. This CDR3 has 16 amino acids. Germline V lookup: CDR1 MNHEY, CDR2 SMNVEV (reference sequence). J was trimmed by 7 bases and V by 6 bases; bases with no gene match: 15.

Note on this clone: Other nucleotide sequences from this sample produce the same CDR3. The J gene is TRBJ2-1, the V gene TRBV5-1; 13 bases map to TRBD2. CDR3 length: 16 amino acids. Germline V CDR1 and CDR2: SGHRS, YFSETQ. Trimming cost V 2 bases and J 2 bases; bases outside gene matches: 1. CDR3 region: CASSLGLAGAYNEQFF. CDR3 nucleotides: TGCGCCAGCAGCTTAGGACTAGCGGGGGCCTACAATGAGCAGTTCTTC.

The chain recombines TRBV27 with TRBJ2-1; 10 bases fit TRBD2. The CDR3 is 15 amino acids. The junction had 6 bases not matched to a gene; V was cut back by 4 bases and J by 6 bases. Per the germline V gene, CDR1 is MNHEY and CDR2 is SMNVEV (reference sequence). CDR3 DNA: TGTGCCAGCAGTTCACCGGGACTAGCGTTCAATGAGCAGTTCTTC. Its protein product is CASSSPGLAFNEQFF.

The chain links TRBV11-2 to TRBJ1-1; D is perhaps TRBD1 (5 bases). The CDR3 is 12 residues long. Germline lookup yields CDR1 SGHAT and CDR2 FQNNGV. V was pared by 1 base and J by 8 bases, with 8 bases between. CDR3 loop: CASSLGRVEAFF. CDR3 in DNA: TGTGCCAGCAGCTTAGGCAGGGTGGAAGCTTTCTTT.

This rearrangement joins TRBV19 to TRBJ2-7; 9 bases agree with TRBD2. CDR3 length equals 16 residues. Germline V lookup: CDR1 LNHDA, CDR2 SQIVND (reference sequence). The V segment lost 7 bases and the J segment 0 bases; nucleotides outside the gene matches: 10. CDR3 residues: CASTMGRAGGSYEQYF. CDR3 DNA sequence: TGTGCCAGTACCATGGGGAGAGCGGGGGGCTCCTACGAGCAGTACTTC.

The rearrangement links TRBV30 to TRBJ2-1, with D possibly TRBD2 on 7 matching bases. CDR1 GTSNPN and CDR2 SVGIG come from the germline V gene (reference sequence). The CDR3 loop spans 18 amino acids. Trimming shortened V by 0 bases and J by 8 bases, and 26 bases separated the two germline ends. CDR3 DNA sequence: TGTGCCTGGAGTGTAAGGGAGGGGCGGGGGCGCCCCTGGGATGAGCAGTTCTTC. This gives the protein CAWSVREGRGRPWDEQFF.

The chain couples TRBV4-3 to TRBJ2-3; D gene uncertain. From germline, CDR1 is LGHNA and CDR2 YSLEER. The length of the CDR3 is 16 residues. V was pared by 4 bases and J by 2 bases, with 16 bases between. CDR3 in DNA: TGCGCCAGCAGCCCCAGTGCAGCGATCAACACAGATACGCAGTATTTT. Its translation is CASSPSAAINTDTQYF.

In its sample, this clone was seen once. The chain links TRBV7-9 to TRBJ1-4, with a weak D call TRBD1 (5 bases). With 6 bases removed from V and 7 bases from J, the gap between germline ends came to 18 bases. The CDR3 is 15 amino acids. Germline CDR1 reads SEHNR; CDR2 reads FQNEAQ (reference sequence). CDR3 DNA: TGTGCCAGCAGTCCCCGTTTAGGGGTCGGTGAAAAACTGTTTTTT. Translating gives CASSPRLGVGEKLFF.

On this clone itself: Other nucleotide sequences from this sample produce the same CDR3. The rearrangement links TRBV12-3 or TRBV12-4 to TRBJ1-1; D may be TRBD1 (5 bases). The CDR3 is 11 amino acids. The V gene lost 6 bases and the J gene lost 5 bases, with 7 bases spanning the gap. The CDR3 nucleotides read TGTGCCAGCAGCCGGGGGACTGAAGCTTTCTTT. It encodes CASSRGTEAFF.

The gene calls are TRBV6-5 and TRBJ1-2, with a possible D match to TRBD1 (5 bases). V lost 7 bases, J lost 7 bases, and 22 bases lay in between. The V gene's germline CDR1 is MNHEY and CDR2 SVGAGI. The CDR3 has 15 amino acids. The CDR3 nucleotides read TGTGCCAGCAAGCCCCGTTTTGGGGGGATCTCTGGCTACACCTTC. This sequence encodes CASKPRFGGISGYTF.

V gene TRBV10-2 combines with J gene TRBJ1-6; 11 positions match TRBD1. There are 16 residues in the CDR3. CDR1 is WSHSY and CDR2 is SAAADI in the germline V gene. V lost 1 base, J lost 6 bases, and 2 bases stayed unmatched. CDR3 bases: TGCGCCAGCAGTGAGTTAGGGACAGGGGGTAATTCACCCCTCCACTTT. Its translation is CASSELGTGGNSPLHF.

The gene calls are TRBV10-3 and TRBJ1-5; D uncertain. Trimming left V 0 bases short and J 9 bases short, with 15 bases between. The CDR3 length is 15 residues. The germline V gene has CDR1 ENHRY and CDR2 SYGVKD. The CDR3 loop is CAISESINGWSPQHF. CDR3 in DNA: TGTGCCATCAGTGAGTCGATCAATGGCTGGTCGCCCCAGCATTTT.